The 17 T cell receptor beta chains listed next were all sequenced from one sample in a study of post-analysis software for immune sequencing data. Study-level findings and limits: Included in a set of a few TRBV segments more frequent in patients than controls were TRBV5-6, TRBV5-1 and TRBV20-1.

No antigen has been assigned to these receptors. The TCR beta cDNA libraries carried unique molecular identifiers. Via MiXCR, TCRdb re-called the PCR reads, giving one row per CDR3 protein. The table has about 800,000 distinct CDR3 sequences, 25% to 30% seen once. Specimen: blood. The receptors here all came from a girl between 10 and 17 years old with multiple sclerosis.

This clonotype was observed once. Because it lacks the conserved phenylalanine or tryptophan at the end, this CDR3 is likely a read error. DNA for the CDR3: TGTGCCAGCAGCCCGCCCGGGAGGGGGCATGCCGGGGAGCTGTTTTTG. It is translated as CASSPPGRGHAGELFL. The chain combines TRBV5-5 with TRBJ2-2; TRBD2 is a possible D gene (8 bases). Germline V gene lookup returns CDR1 SGHKS and CDR2 YYEKEE (reference sequence). This CDR3 spans 16 amino acids. V was trimmed by 4 bases and J by 6 bases, leaving 19 bases between them.

CDR3 coding DNA: TGTGCCAGCAGTTCCAGACTAGCGGACTCCTACAATGAGCAGTTCTTC. Translated: CASSSRLADSYNEQFF. The genes are TRBV12-3 or TRBV12-4 and TRBJ2-1, with 9 bases matching TRBD2. J was trimmed by 0 bases and V by 4 bases; bases with no gene match: 4. This CDR3 contains 16 residues.

The chain joins TRBV7-9 to TRBJ2-3; 10 nucleotides align to TRBD2. This CDR3 region has 17 residues. The germline gives CDR1 SEHNR, CDR2 FQNEAQ (reference sequence). V shed 2 bases, J shed 4 bases, and the junction held 9 bases outside the gene matches. The CDR3 DNA reads TGTGCCAGCAGCTTAAGGGCTAGCGGGAGCAGACCAGATACGCAGTATTTT. Translation: CASSLRASGSRPDTQYF.

The table lists this clonotype with a few counts. This sequence joins TRBV3-1 and TRBJ2-7, with 8 bases fitting TRBD1. After removal of 4 bases from V and 4 bases from J, the junction contained 9 bases not matched to a gene. This CDR3 comprises 15 residues. In germline, CDR1 is LGHDT, CDR2 YNNKEL (reference sequence). Here the CDR3 DNA reads TGTGCCAGCAGCCCCCGGGACAGGCAAACGTACGAGCAGTACTTC. As protein: CASSPRDRQTYEQYF.

This clonotype was observed a handful of times. This chain connects TRBV7-9 to TRBJ2-3, with 9 bases fitting TRBD1. There are 16 residues in the CDR3. The germline gives CDR1 SEHNR, CDR2 FQNEAQ (reference sequence). V lost 6 bases to trimming and J lost 3 bases; unmatched junction nucleotides: 10. The CDR3 nucleotides are TGTGCCAGCAGTCGGTCAAGGGGACAGGGTACAGATACGCAGTATTTT. As protein: CASSRSRGQGTDTQYF. The entire variable domain, with the rest obtained from reference TRBV7-9 and TRBJ2-3, is as follows: DTGVSQNPRHKITKRGQNVTFRCDPISEHNRLYWYRQTLGQGPEFLTYFQNEAQLEKSRLLSDRFSAERPKGSFSTLEIQRTEQGDSAMYLCASSRSRGQGTDTQYFGPGTRLTVL.

This clonotype showed up just a few times. The CDR3 loop reads CSAQTGYNQPQHF. The CDR3 coding sequence is TGCAGTGCCCAGACAGGGTACAATCAGCCCCAGCATTTT. This rearrangement joins TRBV20-1 to TRBJ1-5; 7 bases align to TRBD1. The CDR3 extends over 13 amino acids. Looked up from germline, CDR1 is DFQATT and CDR2 is SNEGSKA (reference sequence). Trimming cost V 6 bases and J 3 bases; bases outside gene matches: 5.

V gene TRBV28 combines with J gene TRBJ2-3; 9 bases align to TRBD2. V lost 3 bases and J lost 6; bases outside the gene matches: 10. This CDR3 comprises 16 residues. Looked up from germline, CDR1 is MDHEN and CDR2 is SYDVKM. CDR3: CASSFGLAGSSDTQYF. The CDR3 bases are TGTGCCAGCAGTTTTGGGCTAGCGGGATCATCCGATACGCAGTATTTT.

The V and J genes are TRBV11-1 and TRBJ2-3; the match to TRBD2 covers 7 bases. The V gene end was trimmed by 3 bases and the J gene end by 6 bases; junction bases not matched to a gene: 9. Germline V lookup: CDR1 SGHAT, CDR2 FQDESV (reference sequence). This CDR3 is 15 amino acids long. CDR3 sequence (DNA): TGTGCCAGCAGCTTCCGCGTGGGAGCGGGGGATACGCAGTATTTT. Protein sequence: CASSFRVGAGDTQYF. Full variable domain (remainder filled in from reference TRBV11-1 and TRBJ2-3): EAEVAQSPRYKITEKSQAVAFWCDPISGHATLYWYRQILGQGPELLVQFQDESVVDDSQLPKDRFSAERLKGVDSTLKIQPAELGDSAMYLCASSFRVGAGDTQYFGPGTRLTVL.

In this sample, this clonotype turned up a few times. The chain has TRBV4-2 and TRBJ2-6; a possible D gene is TRBD1 (6 bases). The CDR3 is made up of 17 amino acids. V gave up 2 bases and J gave up 2 bases, with 13 bases separating them. Germline V gives CDR1 LGHNA, CDR2 YNFKEQ. The CDR3 region has the DNA TGTGCCAGCAGCCAATCGGCAGGGGCGCCTGGGGCCAACGTCCTGACTTTC. This codes for CASSQSAGAPGANVLTF.

This clonotype was recorded a few times. The genes are TRBV20-1 and TRBJ1-6; D is undetermined. This CDR3 is built from 14 residues. The V end was cut by 2 bases, the J end by 6 bases, with 11 bases between. Per the germline V gene, CDR1 is DFQATT and CDR2 is SNEGSKA (reference sequence). The CDR3 is CSARSLSGNSPLHF. The CDR3 region has the DNA TGCAGTGCTAGATCCTTGAGCGGTAATTCACCCCTCCACTTT.

The table lists this clonotype with a few counts. The chain links TRBV18 to TRBJ2-7; 8 bases fit TRBD1. The J call may be incorrect, as the DNA end agrees better with TRBJ2-5. Per the germline V gene, CDR1 is KGHSH and CDR2 is LQKENI. This CDR3 comprises 15 residues. This chain's CDR3 is CASSPLGQAQETQYF. In nucleotides, the CDR3 is TGTGCCAGCTCACCACTGGGACAGGCCCAAGAGACCCAGTACTTC.

This clonotype showed up many times. The V gene is TRBV15, the J gene TRBJ2-5; 11 bases are shared with TRBD1. The CDR3 runs 17 residues. The J segment lost 2 bases and the V segment lost 3 bases, leaving 8 bases of the junction unmatched. In germline, CDR1 is LNHNV, CDR2 YYDKDF (reference sequence). CDR3 region: CATSSGTGGGYQETQYF. CDR3 nucleotides: TGTGCCACCAGCAGTGGGACAGGGGGTGGCTATCAAGAGACCCAGTACTTC.

The chain employs TRBV20-1 and TRBJ2-3; 11 nucleotides align to TRBD2. Germline CDR1 and CDR2: DFQATT and SNEGSKA (reference sequence). The CDR3 is made up of 17 amino acids. V shed 6 bases and J 1 base; nucleotides not matched to a gene: 12. CDR3: CSADRPGLAERTDTQYF. DNA of the CDR3: TGCAGTGCCGATAGGCCGGGACTAGCGGAGCGCACAGATACGCAGTATTTT.

In this sample, this clonotype turned up a few times. The chain combines TRBV20-1 with TRBJ2-7, with D perhaps matching TRBD2 (6 bases). Trimming took 0 bases from V and 0 from J, leaving 12 bases between them. Per germline, CDR1 DFQATT and CDR2 SNEGSKA (reference sequence). This CDR3 region has 15 residues. The CDR3 loop is CSARDRAGSSYEQYF. The DNA of the CDR3 is TGCAGTGCTAGAGATAGGGCGGGGAGCTCCTACGAGCAGTACTTC.

This clonotype occurred a few times. The V gene is TRBV7-2, the J gene TRBJ2-4; the match to TRBD1 covers 7 bases. The junction had 8 bases not matched to a gene; V was cut back by 4 bases and J by 8 bases. Germline V gene lookup returns CDR1 SGHTA and CDR2 FQGNSA. This CDR3 comprises 14 residues. This CDR3 is CASSSTGAADIQYF. The CDR3 DNA sequence: TGTGCCAGCAGCTCCACAGGGGCCGCGGACATTCAGTACTTC.

As to this clonotype: A read error may be the cause here, since a much bigger clone is one base away. The CDR3 DNA sequence: TGCAGCGTCCCCGGACAGGGGGCCTACGAGCAGTACTTC. It yields the protein CSVPGQGAYEQYF. V and J are TRBV29-1 and TRBJ2-7, with 10 positions matching TRBD1. V lost 6 bases to trimming and J lost 2 bases; unmatched junction nucleotides: 4. Germline CDR1 SQVTM, CDR2 ANQGSEA. The CDR3 loop spans 13 amino acids.

This clonotype has a handful of counts. The chain carries TRBV28 and TRBJ2-1; 9 nucleotides agree with TRBD1. There are 14 residues in the CDR3. From germline, CDR1 is MDHEN and CDR2 SYDVKM. Trimming cost V 6 bases and J 6 bases; bases outside gene matches: 6. The CDR3 loop is CASSRDRVVNEQFF. The CDR3 coding sequence is TGTGCCAGCAGCCGGGACAGGGTTGTCAATGAGCAGTTCTTC.